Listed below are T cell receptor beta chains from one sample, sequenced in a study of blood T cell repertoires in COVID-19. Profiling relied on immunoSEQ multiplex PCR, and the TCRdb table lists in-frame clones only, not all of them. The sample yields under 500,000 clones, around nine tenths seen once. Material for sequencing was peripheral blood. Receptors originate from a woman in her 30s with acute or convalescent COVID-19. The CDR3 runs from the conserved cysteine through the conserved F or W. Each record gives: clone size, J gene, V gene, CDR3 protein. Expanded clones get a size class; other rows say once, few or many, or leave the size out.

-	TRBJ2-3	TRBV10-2	CASSARQRNTDTQYF
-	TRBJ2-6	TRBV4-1	CASSQATGTGANVLTF
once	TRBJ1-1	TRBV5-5	CASSLQGNTEAFF
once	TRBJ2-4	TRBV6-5	CASSYGGGADNIQYF
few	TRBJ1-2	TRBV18	CASSPTENYGYTF
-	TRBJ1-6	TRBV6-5	CASSLQQGAISPLHF
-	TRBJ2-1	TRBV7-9	CASSLSRGSYNEQFF
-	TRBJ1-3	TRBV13	CASSFAGLAGNTIYF
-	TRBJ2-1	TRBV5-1	CASSVGHGDEQFF
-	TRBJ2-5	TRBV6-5	CASSYQRGETQYF
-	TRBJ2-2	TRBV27	CARPGQTNTGELFF
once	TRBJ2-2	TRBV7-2	CASSYPTIYTGELFF
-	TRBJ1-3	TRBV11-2	CASSPQPTGSGNTIYF
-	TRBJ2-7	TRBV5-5	CASSLRGTGAYEQYF
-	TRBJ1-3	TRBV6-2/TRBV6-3	CASSYSDRPKANSGNTIYF
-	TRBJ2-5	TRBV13	CASSGQKVPWSQYF
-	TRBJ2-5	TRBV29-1	CSVGDRNQETQYF
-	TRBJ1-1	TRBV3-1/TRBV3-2	CASSQFVGTSDTEAFF
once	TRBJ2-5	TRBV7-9	CASSHRVARETQYF
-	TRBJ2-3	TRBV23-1	CAAVTDTQYF
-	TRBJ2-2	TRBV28	CASTSGTRGLSRELFF
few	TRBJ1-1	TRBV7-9	CASSPRGTGRTEAFF
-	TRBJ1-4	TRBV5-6	CASSPGQGYEKLFF
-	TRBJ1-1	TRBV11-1	CASSLEVSSSGPEAFF
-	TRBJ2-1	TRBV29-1	CSEVSGGDNEQFF
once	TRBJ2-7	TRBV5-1	CASSIGLAGGRSEQYF
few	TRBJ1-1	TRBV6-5	CASLEEDEAFF
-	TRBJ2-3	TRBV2	CASSEGLSTDTQYF
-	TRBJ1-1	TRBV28	CASRPGTVNTEAFF
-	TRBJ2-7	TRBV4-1	CASSQAYGASYEQYF
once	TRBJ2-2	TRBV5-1	CASSLLLAGSSGELFF
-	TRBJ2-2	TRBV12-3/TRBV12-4	CASSFAIPGELFF
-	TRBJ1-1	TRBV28	CASSLPTDGNTEAFF
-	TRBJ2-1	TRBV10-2	CASSESGAGGRNEQFF
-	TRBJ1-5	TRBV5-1	CASSLSGGRPQHF
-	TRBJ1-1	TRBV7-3	CARASLPQGWCTEAFF
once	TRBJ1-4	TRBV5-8	CASNFDRGREKLFF
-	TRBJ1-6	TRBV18	CASSPGQGAGSPLHF
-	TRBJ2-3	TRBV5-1	CASSVQGGSTDTQYF
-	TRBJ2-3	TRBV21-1	CASSSQSADTQYF
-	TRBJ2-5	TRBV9	CASSVGPGGETQYF
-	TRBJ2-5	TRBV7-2	CASSLAQSGGYQETQYF
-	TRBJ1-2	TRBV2	CASSELGPKRYGYTF
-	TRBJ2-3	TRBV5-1	CASSAALAGGSDTQYF
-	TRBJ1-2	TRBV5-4	CASSLNTAVRGYTF
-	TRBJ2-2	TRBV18	CASSPLAGKNTGELFF
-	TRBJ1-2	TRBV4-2	CASSQDTDRGSNYGYTF
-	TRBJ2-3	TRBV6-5	CASSSPAGTTDTQYF
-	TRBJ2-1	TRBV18	CASSLSNNEQFF
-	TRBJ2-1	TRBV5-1	CASSLGLAGGNNEQFF
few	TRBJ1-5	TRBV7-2	CASSSGTGGFQPQHF
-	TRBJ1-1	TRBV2	CASSESRQANTEAFF
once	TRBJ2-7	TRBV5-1	CASSSTGVTYEQYF
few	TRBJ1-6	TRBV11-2	CASSPDSNSPLHF